This TCR beta chain was sequenced during a study of brain T cells in children with intractable seizures. Pre-surgery treatment included at least one anti-epileptic drug. Some clones are missing from TCRdb's copy, which holds only in-frame ones; the method was immunoSEQ multiplex PCR. This sample has some 64,000 clones, with 95% to 96% found just once. This CDR3 is built from 12 residues. CDR1 is KGHSH, CDR2 LQKENI, per germline. Trimming shortened V by 6 bases and J by 4 bases, and 8 bases separated the two germline ends. The count of this clone is one. The chain joins TRBV18 to TRBJ2-3; D unresolved. This clonotype originated in a boy younger than two with focal cortical dysplasia and intractable seizures. The source was peripheral blood, collected at surgery. In DNA form, the CDR3 reads TGTGCCAGCTCCCAACCACCAGATACGCAGTATTTT. Translating it yields CASSQPPDTQYF.